The rows below give T cell receptor beta chains drawn from one sample of a study of T cells after somatic rescue of genetic block. Clones were read by immunoSEQ multiplex PCR, and TCRdb kept only the in-frame ones, dropping some. The sample carries 85,000 to 100,000 clones, just under 90% recorded once. Sequenced: peripheral blood mononuclear cells (PBMCs). These receptors were collected from a woman aged 18 to 35. Both conserved end residues are part of each CDR3. A D gene is named only where the DNA matches it firmly. Clone size is stated in some rows and not others, as once, few, many or a class when expanded.

d_call	v_call	cdr3_length	clone_size	j_call	cdr3_nt	cdr3_aa
TRBD1	TRBV7-2	15	.	TRBJ2-5	TGTGCCAGCAGCTCCAACAGGGGGAAGCAAGAGACCCAGTACTTC	CASSSNRGKQETQYF
.	TRBV28	16	.	TRBJ1-5	TGTGCCAGCAGTTTATTGGGGGGGTCTAGCAATCAGCCCCAGCATTTT	CASSLLGGSSNQPQHF
.	TRBV15	14	.	TRBJ1-5	TGTGCCACCAGCGCCCTCCGGGGGACACAGCCCCAGCATTTT	CATSALRGTQPQHF
TRBD1	TRBV2	12	.	TRBJ2-7	TGTGCCAGCACCCGCAGGGGGAGCGAGCAGTACTTC	CASTRRGSEQYF
.	TRBV7-2	12	.	TRBJ2-1	TGTGCCAGCAGCCCCCCGGGACCCCGTTGTTTCTTC	CASSPPGPRCFF
TRBD2	TRBV19	14	.	TRBJ2-1	TGTGCCAGTGGAACACTAGCGGTTTACAATGAGCAGTTCTTC	CASGTLAVYNEQFF
.	TRBV28	14	.	TRBJ1-4	TGTGCCAGCAGTCCTCACGGGACTAATGAAAAACTGTTTTTT	CASSPHGTNEKLFF
TRBD2	TRBV14	16	.	TRBJ2-3	TGTGCCAGCAGCCATGATAGCGGGCACGGCACAGATACGCAGTATTTT	CASSHDSGHGTDTQYF
.	TRBV19	15	.	TRBJ2-2	TGTGCCAGTAGTATGGAGGACCTCCGTGCCGGGGAGCTGTTTTTT	CASSMEDLRAGELFF
TRBD2	TRBV29-1	13	.	TRBJ2-3	TGCAGCGGGGGCGGGGCGGGAGCAGATACGCAGTATTTT	CSGGGAGADTQYF
TRBD1	TRBV4-1	14	.	TRBJ1-1	TGCGCCAGCAGTCGGGACAGGATGGTCACTGAAGCTTTCTTT	CASSRDRMVTEAFF
.	TRBV7-9	13	.	TRBJ2-3	TGTGCCAGCAGGTATGGGGGTGCAGATACGCAGTATTTT	CASRYGGADTQYF
.	TRBV7-2	12	.	TRBJ1-1	TGTGCCAGCAGCTTACGTGACACTGAAGCTTTCTTT	CASSLRDTEAFF
.	TRBV27	15	.	TRBJ1-2	TGTGCCAGCAGTTTATCGAGCGTCAGTAACTATGGCTACACCTTC	CASSLSSVSNYGYTF
TRBD1	TRBV7-9	15	.	TRBJ1-4	TGTGCCAGCAGCCCCGGGACAGCGGTTAATGAAAAACTGTTTTTT	CASSPGTAVNEKLFF
.	TRBV27	13	few	TRBJ1-5	TGTGCCAGCAGTTTACAAGTTCGGCAGCCCCAGCATTTT	CASSLQVRQPQHF
TRBD1	TRBV27	15	few	TRBJ1-4	TGTGCCAGCACAAGACAGGGGAGAACTAATGAAAAACTGTTTTTT	CASTRQGRTNEKLFF
.	TRBV2	14	once	TRBJ1-4	TGTGCCAAATGGACGGGTGCAACTAATGAAAAACTGTTTTTT	CAKWTGATNEKLFF
.	TRBV2	13	.	TRBJ1-2	TGTGCCAGCAGTGCGGAAATCAACTATGGCTACACCTTC	CASSAEINYGYTF
TRBD2	TRBV19	15	once	TRBJ2-1	TGTGCCAGTAGTCCCGGACTAGCGGGAGCATCTGAGCAGTTCTTC	CASSPGLAGASEQFF
.	TRBV19	14	.	TRBJ2-3	TGTGCCAGTAGTGACGCCTCTAGCACAGATACGCAGTATTTT	CASSDASSTDTQYF
TRBD2	TRBV4-2	16	.	TRBJ2-1	TGTGCCAGCAGCCTCTCAATAGCGGGAATTCCCAATGAGCAGTTCTTC	CASSLSIAGIPNEQFF
.	TRBV27	17	.	TRBJ2-6	TGTGCCAGCGCGTACAGAATAGAGAGCTCTGGGGCCAACGTCCTGACTTTC	CASAYRIESSGANVLTF
.	TRBV11-2	14	.	TRBJ2-5	TGTGCCAGCAGCTTAGTCCGTTCAGGAGAGACCCAGTACTTC	CASSLVRSGETQYF
.	TRBV25-1	14	.	TRBJ1-1	TGTGCCAGCAACCCCATAGGTTTTAACACTGAAGCTTTCTTT	CASNPIGFNTEAFF
TRBD2	TRBV6-5	13	.	TRBJ2-1	TGTGCCAGCAAGATGGGACTATACAATGAGCAGTTCTTC	CASKMGLYNEQFF
.	TRBV28	13	.	TRBJ1-1	TGTGCCAGCACCATAGGGGCGGAGACTGAAGCTTTCTTT	CASTIGAETEAFF
.	TRBV18	13	.	TRBJ1-5	TGTGCCAGCTCACCACTTCCCAAAGAGCCCCAGCATTTT	CASSPLPKEPQHF
.	TRBV5-6	15	.	TRBJ1-2	TGTGCCAGCAGCTTTGGGGGTCTAGAGGACTATGGCTACACCTTC	CASSFGGLEDYGYTF
TRBD2	TRBV6-1	16	.	TRBJ2-3	TGTGCCAGCAGTGAACGACTAGCGGGAGGTACAGATACGCAGTATTTT	CASSERLAGGTDTQYF
TRBD2	TRBV28	17	.	TRBJ2-5	TGTGCCAGCAGTCCCTTCCCGACTAGCGGGAGCCGGGAGACCCAGTACTTC	CASSPFPTSGSRETQYF
TRBD1	TRBV5-1	13	.	TRBJ2-3	TGCGCCAGCAGCGTTACAGGGGTGGATACGCAGTATTTT	CASSVTGVDTQYF
.	TRBV30	16	.	TRBJ2-5	TGTGCCTGGAGGTCAAAGGGGAGGGGACAGAAAGAGACCCAGTACTTC	CAWRSKGRGQKETQYF
TRBD1	TRBV5-4	14	few	TRBJ2-7	TGTGCCAGCAGCACGAGACAGGGAGACTACGAGCAGTACTTC	CASSTRQGDYEQYF
TRBD2	TRBV7-3	15	.	TRBJ2-3	TGTGCCAGCAGCTTAACTAGCGGGAGTACAGATACGCAGTATTTT	CASSLTSGSTDTQYF
TRBD1	TRBV4-1	15	.	TRBJ2-3	TGCGCCAGCACCCCGACAGGGGATGTTTCAGATACGCAGTATTTT	CASTPTGDVSDTQYF
TRBD1	TRBV18	15	.	TRBJ1-1	TGTGCCAGCTCACCCAAGGGACAGATGAACACTGAAGCTTTCTTT	CASSPKGQMNTEAFF
.	TRBV7-9	11	.	TRBJ1-1	TGTGCCAGCAGCCCGGGGCAGGGTGCTTTCTTT	CASSPGQGAFF
.	TRBV4-1	14	.	TRBJ2-7	TGCGCCAGCAGCTCAGGGACGGCGTCCTACGAGCAGTACTTC	CASSSGTASYEQYF
.	TRBV9	16	.	TRBJ2-3	TGTGCCAGCACAGGGTCCCCTACTACTAGCACAGATACGCAGTATTTT	CASTGSPTTSTDTQYF
.	TRBV15	16	.	TRBJ2-1	TGTGCCACCAGCAGAGAGGAGCCATTCCAATACAATGAGCAGTTCTTC	CATSREEPFQYNEQFF
.	TRBV15	15	once	TRBJ1-2	TGTGCCACCAGCAGAGGACATGTGGGGAACTATGGCTACACCTTC	CATSRGHVGNYGYTF
TRBD2	TRBV30	13	.	TRBJ2-7	TGTGCCTGGAGCCGACTAGCGTACTACGAGCAGTACTTC	CAWSRLAYYEQYF
TRBD1	TRBV18	15	.	TRBJ2-7	TGTGCCAGCTCACCCGGGACAGGGGCCTCCTACGAGCAGTACTTC	CASSPGTGASYEQYF
.	TRBV11-3	16	once	TRBJ1-1	TGTGCCAGCAGCGAACTTCCGTACAGGGAGAACACTGAAGCTTTCTTT	CASSELPYRENTEAFF
.	TRBV6-4	16	.	TRBJ2-2	TGTGCCAGCAGTGACCGGGTCGGGAGAACCCCCGGGGAGCTGTTTTTT	CASSDRVGRTPGELFF
.	TRBV5-1	17	.	TRBJ2-6	TGCGCCAGCAGCTCAAGGGGACAAAGGTCTGGGGCCAACGTCCTGACTTTC	CASSSRGQRSGANVLTF
.	TRBV6-5	14	.	TRBJ1-2	TGTGCCAGCATAAGGACACCAACTAACTATGGCTACACCTTC	CASIRTPTNYGYTF
TRBD2	TRBV6-4	15	.	TRBJ2-1	TGTGCCAGCACCAGACTAGCGGGGACCAACAATGAGCAGTTCTTC	CASTRLAGTNNEQFF
.	TRBV9	16	.	TRBJ1-3	TGTGCCAGCAGCGCAAACAGAGGACAACCCGCAAACACCATATATTTT	CASSANRGQPANTIYF
.	TRBV2	14	.	TRBJ2-7	TGTGCCAGCACCCGTGAGGTAGACGCCTACGAGCAGTACTTC	CASTREVDAYEQYF
.	TRBV28	16	.	TRBJ1-1	TGTGCCAGCAGTCTCCTCTACCTGGCCCTTAACACTGAAGCTTTCTTT	CASSLLYLALNTEAFF
.	TRBV5-1	17	.	TRBJ1-2	TGCGCCAGCAGCCCCGAGGTGGGCAGAGCCCCTAACTATGGCTACACCTTC	CASSPEVGRAPNYGYTF
.	TRBV12-5	15	.	TRBJ2-7	TGTGCTAGTGGTTCCCCACCGGGGTCTCCCTACGAGCAGTACTTC	CASGSPPGSPYEQYF
.	TRBV27	15	.	TRBJ1-5	TGTGCCAGCAGTTTAGGGAGGAACGGCAATCAGCCCCAGCATTTT	CASSLGRNGNQPQHF
TRBD1	TRBV6-5	15	.	TRBJ1-1	TGTGCCAGCAGTTACGGGACAGGGGGGAACACTGAAGCTTTCTTT	CASSYGTGGNTEAFF
.	TRBV28	11	.	TRBJ2-7	TGTGCCAGCAGGAGGAACTACGAGCAGTACTTC	CASRRNYEQYF
.	TRBV19	12	.	TRBJ1-2	TGTGCCAGTAGTATAGCTAGCTATGGCTACACCTTT	CASSIASYGYTF
.	TRBV7-9	12	few	TRBJ1-2	TGTGCCAGCAGTCCCGGACGGTCGGGCTACACCTTC	CASSPGRSGYTF